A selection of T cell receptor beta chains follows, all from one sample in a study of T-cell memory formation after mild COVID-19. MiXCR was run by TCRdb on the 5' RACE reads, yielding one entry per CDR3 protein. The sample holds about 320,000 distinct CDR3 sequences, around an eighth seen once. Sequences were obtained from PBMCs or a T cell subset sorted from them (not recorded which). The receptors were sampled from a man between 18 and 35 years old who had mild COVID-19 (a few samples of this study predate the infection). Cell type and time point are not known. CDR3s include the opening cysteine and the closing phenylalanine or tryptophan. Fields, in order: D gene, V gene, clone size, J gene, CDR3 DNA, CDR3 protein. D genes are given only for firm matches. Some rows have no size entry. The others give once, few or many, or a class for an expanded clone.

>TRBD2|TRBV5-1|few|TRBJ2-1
TGCGCCAGCAGCTTGGGCGTTTGGGTGGCGGGGGGTCCAGCGACCCTCAGGGGTGAGCAGTTCTTC
CASSLGVWVAGGPATLRGEQFF
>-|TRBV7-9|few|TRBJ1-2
TGTGCCAGCAGTCCAAGAGGGACGGACACTGTTGGCTACACCTTC
CASSPRGTDTVGYTF
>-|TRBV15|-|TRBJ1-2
TGTGCCACCAGCAGAGATCACGGAACCTATGGCTACACCTTC
CATSRDHGTYGYTF
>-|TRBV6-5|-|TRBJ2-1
TGTGCCAGCAGTTACTCGATGGGGGGCCTCTCGAGGGGTGAGCAGTTCTTC
CASSYSMGGLSRGEQFF
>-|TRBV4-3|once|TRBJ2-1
TGCGCCAGCAGCCAAGATTCGCTCACAGGGCGGGAGCAGTTCTTC
CASSQDSLTGREQFF
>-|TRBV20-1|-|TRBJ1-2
TGCAGTGCTAGAGAGGACAGAGCTAACTATGGCTACACCTTC
CSAREDRANYGYTF
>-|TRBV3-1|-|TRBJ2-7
TGTGCCAGCAGCCAAGATAGAGGGCGGGAGCAGTACTTC
CASSQDRGREQYF
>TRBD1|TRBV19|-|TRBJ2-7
TGTGCCAGTAGTAGTGGAGGGACAGGGTCCCACGAGCAGTACTTC
CASSSGGTGSHEQYF
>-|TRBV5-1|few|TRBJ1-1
TGCGCCAGCAGCGCCGAGTTACGGTTCGCCACTGAAGCTTTCTTT
CASSAELRFATEAFF
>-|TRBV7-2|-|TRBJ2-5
TGTGCCAGCAGCGCCCAGGTGGAGGGGACCCAGTACTTC
CASSAQVEGTQYF
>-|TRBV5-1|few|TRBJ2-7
TGCGCCAGCAGCTTAACCGCCTTGTACGAGCAGTACTTC
CASSLTALYEQYF
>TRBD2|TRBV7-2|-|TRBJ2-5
TGTGCCAGCAGCTTAACCGCGGGGGGCCGGGAAGGGGGCCAGTACTTC
CASSLTAGGREGGQYF
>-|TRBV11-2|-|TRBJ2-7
TGTGCCAGCACCCCAGGGGAAGGCGAGCAGTACTTC
CASTPGEGEQYF
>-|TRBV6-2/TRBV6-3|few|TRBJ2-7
TGTGCCAGCAGTTTCCGAACAACAGGGCTCGAGCAGTACTTC
CASSFRTTGLEQYF
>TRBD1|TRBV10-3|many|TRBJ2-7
TGTGCCATCAGTGCCCCGGACAGGACTCTACGAGTAGAGCAGTACTTC
CAISAPDRTLRVEQYF
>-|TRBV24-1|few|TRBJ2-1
TGTGCCACCAGTGAGTGGGGGGCCTACAATGAGCAGTTCTTC
CATSEWGAYNEQFF
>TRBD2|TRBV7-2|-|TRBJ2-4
TGTGCCAGCAGCTTAGCGTGGGGCGGGGGGGCCAAAAACATTCAGTACTTC
CASSLAWGGGAKNIQYF
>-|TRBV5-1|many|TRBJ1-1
TGCGCCAGCAGCAATGAAGGGACGGTTGAAGCTTTCTTT
CASSNEGTVEAFF
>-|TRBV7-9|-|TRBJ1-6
TGTGCCAGCAGCTTAGCAAGTACGGGACCCCTCCACTTT
CASSLASTGPLHF
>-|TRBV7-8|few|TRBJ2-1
TGTGCCAGCAGCCCCAAGTACAATGAGCAGTTCTTC
CASSPKYNEQFF
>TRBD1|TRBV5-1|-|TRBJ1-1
TGCGCCAGCAGCGTAACAGGGGGTGCTGAAGCTTTCTTT
CASSVTGGAEAFF
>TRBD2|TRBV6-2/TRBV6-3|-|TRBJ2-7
TGTGCCAGCAGCTCCACTAGCGGGAGCTCCTACGAGCAGTACTTC
CASSSTSGSSYEQYF
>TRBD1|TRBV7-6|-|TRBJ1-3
TGTGCCAGCAGCTTAGCGTGGGACAGGGCCCGCGGAAACACCATATATTTT
CASSLAWDRARGNTIYF
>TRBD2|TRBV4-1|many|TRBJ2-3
TGCGCCAGCAGCCAAGATTATACTAGCGGATTCACAGATACGCAGTATTTT
CASSQDYTSGFTDTQYF
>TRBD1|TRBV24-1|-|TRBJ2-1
TGTGCCACCGGGGGGACAGGGACTTTCAATGAGCAGTTCTTC
CATGGTGTFNEQFF
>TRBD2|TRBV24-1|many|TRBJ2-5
TGTGCCACCAGTGAGGGGTTACTAGCGGACCAAGAGACCCAGTACTTC
CATSEGLLADQETQYF
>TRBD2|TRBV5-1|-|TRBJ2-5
TGCGCCAGCAGCTTGGGAGAGCGGGGGGGCTTTGGAGAGACCCAGTACTTC
CASSLGERGGFGETQYF
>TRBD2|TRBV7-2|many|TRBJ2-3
TGTGCCAGCAGCCCCCTAACGGGGGGGCAAGATACGCAGTATTTT
CASSPLTGGQDTQYF
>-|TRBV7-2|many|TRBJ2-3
TGTGCCAGCAGCCGTTCAAGCACAGATACGCAGTATTTT
CASSRSSTDTQYF
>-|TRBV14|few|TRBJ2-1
TGTGCCAGCAGTCGGGGTGGCGATGAGCAGTTCTTC
CASSRGGDEQFF
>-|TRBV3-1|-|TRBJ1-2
TGTGCCAGCAGCCCGCATCGGGACAACGTCTGGGGCTACACCTTC
CASSPHRDNVWGYTF
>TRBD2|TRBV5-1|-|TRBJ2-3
TGCGCCAGCAGCTTGCTTAGCGGGGAGGTAGATACGCAGTATTTT
CASSLLSGEVDTQYF
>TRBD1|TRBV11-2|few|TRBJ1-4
TGTGCCAGCAGCTATTGGACAGGCGGCGAAAAACTGTTTTTT
CASSYWTGGEKLFF
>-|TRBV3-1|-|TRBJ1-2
TGTGCCAGCAGCTCGGGACCAACGACCGGCTACACCTTC
CASSSGPTTGYTF
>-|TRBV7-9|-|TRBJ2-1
TGTGCCAGCAGCTTACAGGGGCCAAGCTCCTACAATGAGCAGTTCTTC
CASSLQGPSSYNEQFF
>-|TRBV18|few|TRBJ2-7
TGTGCCAGCTCACCATTTAGGGGCCGGTATGACGAGCAGTACTTC
CASSPFRGRYDEQYF
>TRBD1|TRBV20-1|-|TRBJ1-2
TGCAGTGCTGACGGGACAGGGAATGGCTACACCTTC
CSADGTGNGYTF
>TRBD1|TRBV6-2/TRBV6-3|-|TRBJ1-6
TGTGCCAGCAGGCCGACAGGGTCGGGTTCACCCCTCCACTTT
CASRPTGSGSPLHF
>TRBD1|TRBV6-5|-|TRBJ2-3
TGTGCCAGCAGTTACTCAGGGACAGCCACAGATACGCAGTATTTT
CASSYSGTATDTQYF
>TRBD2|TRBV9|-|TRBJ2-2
TGTGCCAGCAGCGTAGCTATCCCGGGGGGGCCCGGGGAGCTGTTTTTT
CASSVAIPGGPGELFF
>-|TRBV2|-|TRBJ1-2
TGTGCCAGTGCATTTACGGGACAACACTATGGCTACACCTTC
CASAFTGQHYGYTF
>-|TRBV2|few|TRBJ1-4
TGTGCCAGCACGGAAAATGAAAAACTGTTTTTT
CASTENEKLFF
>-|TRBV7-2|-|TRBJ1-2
TGTGCCAGCAGCACCGGACATCCTAACTATGGCTACACCTTC
CASSTGHPNYGYTF
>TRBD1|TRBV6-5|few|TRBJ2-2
TGTGCCAGCAGTACCGACAGGGCGTACACCGGGGAGCTGTTTTTT
CASSTDRAYTGELFF
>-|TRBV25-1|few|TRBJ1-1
TGTGCCAGCAGTGAATCCCCCTTCGGGGCTGAAGCTTTCTTT
CASSESPFGAEAFF
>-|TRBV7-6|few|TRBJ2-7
TGTGCCAGCAGCTTAGTAGCGAATTCCTACGAGCAGTACTTC
CASSLVANSYEQYF
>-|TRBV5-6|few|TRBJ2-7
TGTGCCAGCAGCTTGAGGTTAGCCTACCTAACCTACGAGCAGTACTTC
CASSLRLAYLTYEQYF
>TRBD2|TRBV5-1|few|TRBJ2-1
TGCGCCAGCGCTCCGCTAGCGGGGGGGCCGTTACGCAATGAGCAGTTCTTC
CASAPLAGGPLRNEQFF
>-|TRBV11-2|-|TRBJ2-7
TGTGCCAGCATCTCCAGAGTTTACGAGCAGTACTTC
CASISRVYEQYF
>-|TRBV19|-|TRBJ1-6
TGTGCCAGTACTCCCGGCGGGGTTTCACCCCTCCACTTT
CASTPGGVSPLHF
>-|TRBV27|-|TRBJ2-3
TGTGCCAGCAGTTTCAATCAGGCCACAGATACGCAGTATTTT
CASSFNQATDTQYF
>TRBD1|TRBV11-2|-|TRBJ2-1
TGTGCCAGCAGCCCGACAGGGGAACTTGAGCAGTTCTTC
CASSPTGELEQFF
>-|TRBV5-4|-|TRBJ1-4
TGTGCCAGCAGCTTGCGTGAGGGGGAGAGACTGTTTTTT
CASSLREGERLFF